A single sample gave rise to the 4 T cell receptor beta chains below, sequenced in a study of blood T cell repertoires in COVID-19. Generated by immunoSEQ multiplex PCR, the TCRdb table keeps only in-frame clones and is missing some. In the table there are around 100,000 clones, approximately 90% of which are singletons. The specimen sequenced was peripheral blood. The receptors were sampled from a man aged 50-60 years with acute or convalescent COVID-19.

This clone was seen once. In DNA form, the CDR3 reads TGTGCCAGTAGTATAATTGGACAGGGGATGGACATTCAGTACTTC. Residues: CASSIIGQGMDIQYF. The chain employs TRBV19 and TRBJ2-4; 9 bases are shared with TRBD1. V shed 2 bases and J 8 bases; nucleotides not matched to a gene: 7. Looked up from germline, CDR1 is LNHDA and CDR2 is SQIVND (reference sequence). CDR3 size: 15 residues.

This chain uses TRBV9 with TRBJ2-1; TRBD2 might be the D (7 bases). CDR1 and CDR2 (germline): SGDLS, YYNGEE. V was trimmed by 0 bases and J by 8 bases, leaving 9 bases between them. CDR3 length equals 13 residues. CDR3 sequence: CASSVGGGHEQFF. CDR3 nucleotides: TGTGCCAGCAGCGTAGGGGGGGGCCATGAGCAGTTCTTC.

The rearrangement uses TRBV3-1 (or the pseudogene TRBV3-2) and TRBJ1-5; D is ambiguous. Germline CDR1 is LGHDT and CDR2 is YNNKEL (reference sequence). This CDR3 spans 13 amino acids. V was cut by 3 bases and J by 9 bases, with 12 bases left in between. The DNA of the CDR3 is TGTGCCAGCAGCCACCCAGGAAAAGGGCCCCAGCATTTT. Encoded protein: CASSHPGKGPQHF.

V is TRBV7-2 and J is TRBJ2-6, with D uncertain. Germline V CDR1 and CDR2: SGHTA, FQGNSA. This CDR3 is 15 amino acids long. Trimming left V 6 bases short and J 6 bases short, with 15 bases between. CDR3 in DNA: TGTGCCAGCAGGGCCAATTGGTCTCCGGCCAACGTCCTGACTTTC. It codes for CASRANWSPANVLTF.